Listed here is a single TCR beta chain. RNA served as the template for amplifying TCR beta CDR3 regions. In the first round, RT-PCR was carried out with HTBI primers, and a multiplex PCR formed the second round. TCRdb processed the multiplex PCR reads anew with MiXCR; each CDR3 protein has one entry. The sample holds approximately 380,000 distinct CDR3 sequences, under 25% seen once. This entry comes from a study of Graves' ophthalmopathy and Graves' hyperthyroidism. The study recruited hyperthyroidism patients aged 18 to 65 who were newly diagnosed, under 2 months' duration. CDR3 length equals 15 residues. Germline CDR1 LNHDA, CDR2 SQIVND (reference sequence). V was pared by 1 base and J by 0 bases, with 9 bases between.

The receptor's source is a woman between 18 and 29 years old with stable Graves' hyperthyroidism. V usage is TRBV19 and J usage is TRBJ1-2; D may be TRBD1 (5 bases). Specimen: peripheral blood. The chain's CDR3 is CASSIGTRTNYGYTF. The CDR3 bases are TGTGCCAGTAGTATAGGGACAAGGACTAACTATGGCTACACCTTC.